This T cell receptor (beta chain) was identified in a study of T cell responses to AZD1222 COVID-19 vaccine (dated by TCRdb to the early 2020s). Some background on the complete study: Because spike-specific TCR depth and breadth did not differ between the two schedules, AZD1222 recipients who got a second dose at roughly 4 weeks were pooled with those who got a second dose at roughly 12 weeks. Trial participants were enrolled by age into 18-55, 56-69 and 70-plus year subgroups, with roughly 160, 29 and 62 TCR-sequenced participants respectively. A total of approximately 250 trial participants underwent TCR sequencing, of whom 207 had received two doses of AZD1222 and roughly 26 had received two doses of the MenACWY control vaccine.

The time point label, read with the paper, signifies: baseline before first vaccination. The vaccinee samples were drawn from two UK trials, COV001 and COV002, one of which was a single-blind randomized controlled phase 2/3 trial testing AZD1222 (ChAdOx1 nCoV-19) in healthy adults. For TCRbeta chain sequencing, PBMC samples were collected from trial participants at day 0 and at day 28 after the second dose. As regards this clone: Its antigen remains undetermined. No qualities accompany the bases; no much larger clone lies one base away.

The CDR3 regions of human TCRbeta chains were analyzed by immunosequencing. In the source study's methods: Repertoire TCRs were matched against a reference library of SARS-CoV-2-specific TCRs generated with the MIRA antigen-specificity platform. Breadth meant the fraction of unique TCRs that were SARS-CoV-2-associated, whereas depth meant the fraction of total T cells that were SARS-CoV-2-associated. Using the MIRA data, each spike-specific TCR was assigned both to the spike region to which the TCR was reactive and to a CD4 or CD8 class. Log10-transformed breadth and depth values were compared by one-way ANOVA with Sidak's multiple comparisons tests. In its TCRdb copy, this immuneACCESS table keeps in-frame sequences only and misses some clones. Where compared with another copy, unresolved V genes explain less than half of these, and the others have no known cause. From that table come the V and J calls and clone size; the DNA was used to work out D and trimming. In all, the sample holds roughly 150,000 clones, and more than 75% of those were seen once. Of the sample, under 5.5% falls within the top ten clones.

From the cysteine up to the phenylalanine, the CDR3 has a length of 14 residues. This entry keeps only the CDR3 DNA: 42 bases, framed from base 1. CDR1 and CDR2, per the germline V gene, are MNHEY and SVGAGI. V is reduced by 6 bases and J by 4 bases, leaving a spacing of 15 bases between them. The study at large found these results: CD4 TCRs associated with the vaccine covered the entire spike protein, and the dominant responses were in regions 160-218 and 743-854. Only six or seven AZD1222 recipients were SARS-CoV-2 seropositive at baseline, limiting conclusions about previously exposed vaccinees. After two AZD1222 doses, spike-specific TCR breadth and depth were significantly higher than at day 0 and than in MenACWY recipients. Epitopes outside the regions mutated in the B.1.351 and B.1.1.7 variants were reportedly recognized by nearly half of the unique spike-specific TCRs. In the small 56-69-year group, the increase in depth fell short of significance, most likely because of low power. Most participants were white British and females outnumbered males, and the authors suggested that clonal diversity may have been underestimated. No day 14 peak-response samples were available, so repertoires were characterized only after the peak T cell response.

Sequencing was performed on peripheral blood, taken on day 0 of AZD1222 vaccination. The chain is assembled from TRBV6-5 and TRBJ1-2; a tentative D call is TRBD1 (5 bases match). This TCR came from an adult in good health. The CDR3 amino acid sequence is: CASRGLFRSYGYTF. The nucleotide sequence is given as TGTGCCAGCAGGGGACTCTTCCGTAGCTATGGCTACACCTTC.